This TCR beta chain came from a study of early T cells in non-severe SARS-CoV-2 infection. Study-level information: Unsorted whole-blood RNA was sequenced in bulk, leaving chains unpaired.

Germline CDR1 MGHRA, CDR2 YSYEKL. J was trimmed by 2 bases and V by 4 bases; bases with no gene match: 13. This CDR3 region has 18 residues. Attached unique molecular identifiers marked individual cDNA molecules. In TCRdb, the 5' RACE reads were re-called with MiXCR into one record per CDR3 protein. The sample includes 24,000 or so distinct CDR3 sequences, 5.5% of them seen just once. The J gene is TRBJ2-3, the V gene TRBV4-1, with TRBD2 identical over 9 bases. Sequencing used whole blood. The receptor was derived from an adult who was a healthcare worker with PCR-confirmed SARS-CoV-2 infection or an uninfected control (not recorded which). CDR3 protein: CASSLRRTGGGATDTQYF. CDR3 DNA: TGCGCCAGCAGCCTCCGGCGGACTGGCGGGGGGGCCACAGATACGCAGTATTTT.